In this sample, the clone carrying this T cell receptor (beta chain) turned up many times. The antigen remains unidentified. This specimen comes from a study of T-cell reconstitution after alpha-beta-depleted transplantation in children. This CDR3 is built from 14 residues. Germline CDR1 SGHNT, CDR2 YYREEE (reference sequence). Trimming cost V 5 bases and J 1 base, with 12 bases left between them. For TCRbeta, the library was prepared with unique molecular identifiers. TCRdb re-called the PCR reads with MiXCR, one entry per CDR3 protein. Among 220,000 or so distinct CDR3 sequences, 6.5% to 10% were seen once, and the ten largest hold 6% to 7%. Study-wide results and caveats: The authors attributed T-cell counts and diversity one year after transplant mostly to newly produced T cells.

The genes are TRBV5-4 and TRBJ2-5, with D tentatively TRBD1 (6 bases). The material sequenced was PBMCs, mostly from graft donor cells, taken 180 days after TCRalphabeta/CD19-depleted stem cell transplant. The sequence was obtained from a male patient between 10 and 17 years old who had a stem cell transplant for acute lymphoblastic leukemia, so the T cells may come from the graft donor. CDR3 sequence: CASRSQGRQETQYF. The CDR3 coding sequence is TGTGCCAGCAGGAGCCAGGGGCGCCAAGAGACCCAGTACTTC.